One sample yielded the 6 T cell receptor beta chains listed below, sequenced in a study of blood T cell repertoires in COVID-19. Using immunoSEQ multiplex PCR, the repertoire was profiled, and TCRdb retains in-frame clones only, with some absent. The sample comprises 200,000 to 250,000 clones, roughly four fifths of which are singletons, and 15% rests with the top ten. Sequenced: PBMCs or T cells enriched from blood (not recorded which). These receptors were taken from a man in his forties who had recovered from COVID-19.

V is TRBV30 and J is TRBJ2-6; D uncertain. V lost 5 bases to trimming and J lost 0 bases, with 5 bases between them. The CDR3 covers 13 residues. Germline CDR1 and CDR2: GTSNPN and SVGIG (reference sequence). In DNA, the CDR3 is TGTGCCTGGGCAGGCTCTGGGGCCAACGTCCTGACTTTC. Translating gives CAWAGSGANVLTF.

V gene TRBV6-5 combines with J gene TRBJ2-7; possibly TRBD1 for D (6 bases). CDR3 length: 13 residues. V dropped 6 bases and J dropped 1 base, with 10 bases sitting between them. The germline CDR1 and CDR2 sequences are MNHEY and SVGAGI. CDR3 protein: CASRGQGSYEQYF. CDR3 DNA sequence: TGTGCCAGCAGGGGGCAGGGGTCCTACGAGCAGTACTTC.

This clone was found a few times. The chain uses TRBV3-1 (or the pseudogene TRBV3-2) and TRBJ1-3, with TRBD1 identical over 7 bases. Germline CDR1 and CDR2: LGHDT and YNNKEL (reference sequence). The CDR3 has 15 residues. V shed 4 bases, J shed 1 base, and the junction held 4 bases outside the gene matches. The CDR3 DNA sequence: TGTGCCAGCAGCCGACAGGGAGTGTCTGGAAACACCATATATTTT. Its translation: CASSRQGVSGNTIYF.

The rearrangement joins TRBV9 to TRBJ1-1; TRBD1 might be the D (5 bases). Germline assignment: CDR1 SGDLS and CDR2 YYNGEE. The CDR3 is 14 amino acids. Deletions cut 1 base from V and 1 base from J, with 8 bases between. The CDR3 spells CASSVQGQNTEAFF. DNA for the CDR3: TGTGCCAGCAGCGTACAAGGACAGAACACTGAAGCTTTCTTT.

V is TRBV5-1 and J is TRBJ2-3; 9 nucleotides line up with TRBD2. Germline V gene data show CDR1 as SGHRS and CDR2 as YFSETQ. V lost 5 bases and J lost 1; bases outside the gene matches: 2. This CDR3 has 14 residues. The CDR3 loop reads CASRVAGGTDTQYF. DNA for the CDR3: TGCGCCAGCAGGGTAGCGGGGGGCACAGATACGCAGTATTTT.

V usage is TRBV5-1 and J usage is TRBJ1-4; D is undetermined. CDR1 and CDR2 (germline): SGHRS, YFSETQ. The CDR3 loop spans 13 amino acids. V lost 2 bases and J 8 bases, leaving 10 bases between the germline ends. The CDR3 sequence: CASSFQAGEKLFF. CDR3 nucleotides: TGCGCCAGCAGCTTTCAGGCTGGAGAAAAACTGTTTTTT.